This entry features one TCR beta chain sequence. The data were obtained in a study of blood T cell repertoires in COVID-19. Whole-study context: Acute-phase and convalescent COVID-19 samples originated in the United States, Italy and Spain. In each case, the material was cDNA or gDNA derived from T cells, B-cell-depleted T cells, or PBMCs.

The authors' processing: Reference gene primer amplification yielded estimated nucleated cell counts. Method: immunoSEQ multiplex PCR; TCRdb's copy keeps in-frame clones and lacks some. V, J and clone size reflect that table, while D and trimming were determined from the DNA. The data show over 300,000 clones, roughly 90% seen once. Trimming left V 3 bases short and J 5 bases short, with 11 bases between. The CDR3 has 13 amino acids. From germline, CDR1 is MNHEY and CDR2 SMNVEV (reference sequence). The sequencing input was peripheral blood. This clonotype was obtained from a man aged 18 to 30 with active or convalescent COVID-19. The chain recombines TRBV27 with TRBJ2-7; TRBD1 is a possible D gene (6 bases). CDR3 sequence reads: CASSLYRAHEQYF. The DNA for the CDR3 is TGTGCCAGCAGTTTGTACAGGGCCCACGAGCAGTACTTC.